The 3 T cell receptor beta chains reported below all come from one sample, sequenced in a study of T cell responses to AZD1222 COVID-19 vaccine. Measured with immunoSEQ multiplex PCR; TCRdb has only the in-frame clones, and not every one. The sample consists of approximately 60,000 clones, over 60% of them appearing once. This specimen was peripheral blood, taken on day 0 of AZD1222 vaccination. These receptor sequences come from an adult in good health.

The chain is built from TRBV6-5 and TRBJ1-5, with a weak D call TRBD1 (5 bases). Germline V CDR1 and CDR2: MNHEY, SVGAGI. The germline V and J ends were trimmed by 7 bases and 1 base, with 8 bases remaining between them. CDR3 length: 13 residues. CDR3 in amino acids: CASIRESNQPQHF. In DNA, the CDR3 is TGTGCCAGCATCAGGGAAAGCAATCAGCCCCAGCATTTT.

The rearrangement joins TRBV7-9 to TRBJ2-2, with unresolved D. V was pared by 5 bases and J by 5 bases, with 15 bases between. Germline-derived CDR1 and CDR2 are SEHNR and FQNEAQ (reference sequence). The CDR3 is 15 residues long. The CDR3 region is CASSVGFVRTGELFF. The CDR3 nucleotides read TGTGCCAGCAGCGTCGGCTTCGTTCGGACCGGGGAGCTGTTTTTT.

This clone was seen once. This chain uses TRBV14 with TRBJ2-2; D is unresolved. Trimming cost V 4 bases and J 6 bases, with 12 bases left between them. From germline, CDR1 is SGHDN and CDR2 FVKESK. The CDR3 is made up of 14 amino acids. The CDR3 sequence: CASSPLNLAGELFF. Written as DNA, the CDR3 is TGTGCCAGCAGCCCCCTGAACCTGGCCGGGGAGCTGTTTTTT.